A single sample gave rise to the 27 T cell receptor beta chains below, sequenced in a study of post-analysis software for immune sequencing data. cDNA libraries of TCR beta carried unique molecular identifiers. TCRdb reprocessed the PCR reads with MiXCR, giving one entry per CDR3 protein. Among 600,000 to 750,000 distinct CDR3 sequences, approximately 60% were seen once, and the ten largest hold about 11%. Antigens of these TCRs are unknown. Broader study findings: Five or six TRBV segments appeared more often in patients than in controls, and TRBV5-6, TRBV5-1 and TRBV20-1 were among these.

The material sequenced was blood. The receptors shown here come from a girl aged 2-10 years with multiple sclerosis.

This clonotype appeared a single time. CDR3 protein: CSARVGESQPQHF. In nucleotides, the CDR3 is TGCAGTGCTAGAGTAGGGGAGAGTCAGCCCCAGCATTTT. The V gene is TRBV20-1, the J gene TRBJ1-5, with D possibly matching TRBD1 (5 bases). The germline V and J ends were trimmed by 1 base and 6 bases, with 10 bases remaining between them. CDR3 length: 13 residues. The germline V gene encodes CDR1 DFQATT and CDR2 SNEGSKA (reference sequence).

The chain is built from TRBV7-2 and TRBJ2-1, with D possibly TRBD1 on 6 matching bases. CDR3 length: 12 residues. V was clipped by 4 bases and J by 12 bases, with 13 bases between them. Germline CDR1 SGHTA, CDR2 FQGNSA. CDR3 DNA: TGTGCCAGCAGCTCAACAGGGACCCGGCAGTTCTTC. Its protein product is CASSSTGTRQFF.

CDR3: CASSEHGGSYEQYF. The CDR3 DNA reads as TGCGCCAGCAGTGAGCACGGAGGCTCCTACGAGCAGTACTTC. The chain is built from TRBV10-2 and TRBJ2-7, with D possibly TRBD2 on 5 matching bases. The V end was cut by 2 bases, the J end by 0 bases, with 8 bases between. The germline V gene has CDR1 WSHSY and CDR2 SAAADI. This CDR3 contains 14 residues.

This chain links TRBV7-9 with TRBJ1-2; D remains ambiguous. The V and J ends lost 5 bases and 4 bases respectively, with 8 bases between them. CDR1 and CDR2 (germline): SEHNR, FQNEAQ (reference sequence). CDR3 length: 12 amino acids. The CDR3 is CASSLPSYGYTF. The CDR3, as DNA: TGTGCCAGCAGCCTCCCCAGCTATGGCTACACCTTC.

The V gene is TRBV4-1, the J gene TRBJ2-1, with 13 bases that match TRBD2. Germline trimming cut 4 bases from V and 4 bases from J; bases unmatched to any gene: 10. CDR1 is MGHRA and CDR2 is YSYEKL in the germline V gene. The CDR3 sequence is 18 residues long. The CDR3 sequence is CASSRGTSGNPPYNEQFF. The CDR3 nucleotides are TGCGCCAGCAGCCGCGGGACTAGCGGGAACCCCCCTTACAATGAGCAGTTCTTC.

This clonotype showed up just a few times. The chain couples TRBV20-1 to TRBJ1-2; D remains ambiguous. V lost 5 bases and J 4 bases, leaving 11 bases between the germline ends. From germline, CDR1 is DFQATT and CDR2 SNEGSKA (reference sequence). This CDR3 spans 12 amino acids. CDR3 protein: CSASLGAYGYTF. Here the CDR3 DNA reads TGCAGTGCTTCCCTTGGTGCCTATGGCTACACCTTC.

V usage is TRBV18 and J usage is TRBJ1-5; possible D gene TRBD1, 5 bases. The length of the CDR3 is 13 residues. CDR1 and CDR2 from the germline V gene are KGHSH and LQKENI. V was cut by 4 bases and J by 5 bases, with 9 bases left in between. CDR3 nucleotide sequence: TGTGCCAGCTCACAGGGGTTGGATCAGCCCCAGCATTTT. Its protein is CASSQGLDQPQHF.

The chain employs TRBV11-1 and TRBJ2-4; 7 positions match TRBD1. The CDR3 runs 21 residues. Trimming cost V 4 bases and J 0 bases; bases outside gene matches: 21. In germline, CDR1 is SGHAT, CDR2 FQDESV (reference sequence). CDR3 sequence: CASSSPLTTGVPALAKNIQYF. The CDR3 nucleotides read TGTGCCAGCAGCTCCCCACTTACAACAGGGGTTCCAGCACTAGCCAAAAACATTCAGTACTTC.

CDR3 coding DNA: TGTGCCAGCAGCCGCCAACTTAGGAATCCTCTAGAGGATACGCAGTATTTT. Translated: CASSRQLRNPLEDTQYF. The chain links TRBV14 to TRBJ2-3; D is unclear. The ends were cut back, 4 bases at V and 6 bases at J, with 23 bases in the middle. CDR1 is SGHDN and CDR2 is FVKESK in the germline V gene. This CDR3 is 17 amino acids long.

This clonotype was detected only a few times. The J gene is TRBJ1-2, the V gene TRBV29-1; 12 nucleotides agree with TRBD1. CDR3 size: 17 residues. Germline CDR1 and CDR2: SQVTM and ANQGSEA. V was clipped by 7 bases and J by 4 bases; unmatched bases: 16. For the CDR3, the DNA is TGCAGCGCTGGCTCCGGGACAGGGGGCGTCGGAGGCTATGGCTACACCTTC. It encodes CSAGSGTGGVGGYGYTF.

The J gene is TRBJ2-5, the V gene TRBV7-9, with 7 bases fitting TRBD1. Germline lookup yields CDR1 SEHNR and CDR2 FQNEAQ (reference sequence). The V and J ends lost 2 bases and 2 bases, in that order; junction bases with no gene match: 17. The CDR3 is 19 residues long. DNA for the CDR3: TGTGCCAGCAGCTTACCGACGACAGGGAGAGCTTTAGAACAAGAGACCCAGTACTTC. It codes for CASSLPTTGRALEQETQYF.

This clonotype was seen only a few times. The CDR3 spells CSALGQGRAYGYTF. The CDR3 bases are TGCAGTGCGCTCGGACAGGGGAGGGCCTATGGCTACACCTTC. The rearrangement uses TRBV20-1 and TRBJ1-2, with 9 nucleotides matching TRBD1. The V gene end was trimmed by 6 bases and the J gene end by 4 bases; junction bases not matched to a gene: 9. CDR3 size: 14 residues. The V gene's germline CDR1 is DFQATT and CDR2 SNEGSKA (reference sequence).

J is TRBJ2-1 and V is TRBV6-6; no clear D. The CDR3 extends over 11 amino acids. CDR1 is MNHNY and CDR2 is SVGAGI in the germline V gene (reference sequence). V was clipped by 2 bases and J by 8 bases, with 4 bases between them. CDR3 sequence: CASSYGHEQFF. CDR3 nucleotides: TGTGCCAGCAGTTACGGGCATGAGCAGTTCTTC.

This rearrangement joins TRBV5-1 to TRBJ2-5, with 8 bases lining up with TRBD2. The assigned J gene may be wrong: the sequence end matches TRBJ2-7 better. The CDR3 totals 15 residues. Germline-derived CDR1 and CDR2 are SGHRS and YFSETQ. CDR3: CASSLGREGIDEQYF. CDR3 nucleotides: TGCGCCAGCAGCTTGGGACGGGAGGGCATCGACGAGCAGTACTTC.

The chain has TRBV6-1 and TRBJ2-1; 12 nucleotides line up with TRBD1. CDR1 and CDR2 from the germline V gene are MNHNS and SASEGT. The CDR3 totals 16 residues. Unmatched junction bases numbered 9, after V lost 3 bases and J lost 9 bases. CDR3 sequence reads: CASSETPGQGAGEQFF. The CDR3 DNA follows: TGTGCCAGCAGTGAGACTCCGGGACAGGGGGCGGGTGAGCAGTTCTTC.

The chain uses TRBV29-1 and TRBJ2-7, with D uncertain. The J call may be in error: the DNA end matches TRBJ2-5 better. This CDR3 region has 14 residues. Germline V gene sequence: CDR1 SQVTM, CDR2 ANQGSEA. The CDR3 spells CSVSTASNRETQYF. The DNA of the CDR3 is TGCAGCGTTTCTACCGCCTCAAACCGAGAGACCCAGTACTTC.

This clonotype has more than one count but fewer than ten. The chain joins TRBV6-2 or TRBV6-3 to TRBJ2-1, with TRBD2 identical over 7 bases. Trimming removed 6 bases from V and 4 bases from J; junction bases left unmatched: 6. The CDR3 has 14 residues. Germline V gene lookup returns CDR1 MNHEY and CDR2 SVGEGT. DNA for the CDR3: TGTGCCAGCAGATCCGGGACTACTTACAATGAGCAGTTCTTC. Its protein product is CASRSGTTYNEQFF.

This clonotype was picked up a small number of times. The DNA for the CDR3 is TGCAGTGACAGGGTCCTCGAGACCCAGTACTTC. Its protein product is CSDRVLETQYF. J is TRBJ2-5 and V is TRBV29-1; 7 bases fit TRBD1. CDR3 length equals 11 residues. CDR1 and CDR2 (germline): SQVTM, ANQGSEA.

In its sample, this clonotype was seen a few times. The chain is built from TRBV6-5 and TRBJ2-5, with 15 bases aligning to TRBD2. Losses at the gene ends were 4 bases for V and 4 bases for J; bases not matched to a gene: 4. The CDR3 runs 16 residues. Germline CDR1 is MNHEY and CDR2 is SVGAGI. CDR3 protein: CASSSGLAGGRETQYF. The CDR3 nucleotides read TGTGCCAGCAGTTCTGGACTAGCGGGAGGGAGAGAGACCCAGTACTTC.

This rearrangement joins TRBV4-2 to TRBJ2-1; tentatively, D is TRBD1 (7 bases). This CDR3 is built from 15 residues. V lost 0 bases and J 6 bases, leaving 12 bases between the germline ends. Germline loops: CDR1 LGHNA, CDR2 YNFKEQ. CDR3 in amino acids: CASSQDGGQPNEQFF. The CDR3 nucleotides are TGTGCCAGCAGCCAAGACGGGGGACAGCCCAATGAGCAGTTCTTC.

The gene calls are TRBV12-5 and TRBJ2-3, with D possibly being TRBD2 (6 bases). Per germline, CDR1 LGHNT and CDR2 FRNRAP. CDR3 length: 15 amino acids. Between the trimmed V and J ends, which lost 2 bases and 1 base, there was a span of 10 bases. CDR3: CASGLPPGGTDTQYF. The CDR3 DNA sequence: TGTGCTAGTGGTTTGCCCCCGGGAGGCACAGATACGCAGTATTTT.

On this clonotype itself: Sequence at one end of the junction differs from germline and may be a read error. The chain's CDR3 is CANSQDSPTSGGANEQFF. The CDR3 DNA follows: TGCGCCAACAGCCAAGACAGCCCTACTAGCGGGGGGGCCAATGAGCAGTTCTTC. The chain carries TRBV4-3 and TRBJ2-1; 13 bases map to TRBD2. This CDR3 is built from 18 residues. Germline V gives CDR1 LGHNA, CDR2 YSLEER.

V and J are TRBV29-1 and TRBJ2-1, with a tentative D call TRBD2 (5 bases). The CDR3 spans 14 residues. V was pared by 6 bases and J by 3 bases, with 15 bases between. The germline V gene has CDR1 SQVTM and CDR2 ANQGSEA. The chain's CDR3 is CSVDGENLYNEQFF. The CDR3 nucleotides are TGCAGCGTCGACGGGGAGAATCTCTACAATGAGCAGTTCTTC.

The chain joins TRBV7-9 to TRBJ2-3; D assignment may be TRBD1 or TRBD2 (5 bases each). In germline, CDR1 is SEHNR, CDR2 FQNEAQ (reference sequence). The CDR3 extends over 16 amino acids. Deletions cut 1 base from V and 4 bases from J, with 15 bases between. The CDR3 protein is CASSLGSGLGADTQYF. For the CDR3, the DNA is TGTGCCAGCAGCTTAGGGAGCGGCTTAGGGGCAGATACGCAGTATTTT.

This clonotype was seen a few times. This chain links TRBV4-2 with TRBJ2-5; either TRBD1 or TRBD2 may supply D (5 bases each). Trimming cost V 0 bases and J 3 bases, with 17 bases left between them. This CDR3 has 17 amino acids. Germline V gene data show CDR1 as LGHNA and CDR2 as YNFKEQ. CDR3 sequence reads: CASSQDDPSGPEETQYF. The CDR3 coding sequence is TGTGCCAGCAGCCAAGATGATCCATCGGGACCTGAAGAGACCCAGTACTTC.

This chain joins TRBV3-1 and TRBJ1-2, with 10 bases identical to TRBD1. Germline V gene lookup returns CDR1 LGHDT and CDR2 YNNKEL (reference sequence). Trimming cost V 3 bases and J 6 bases; bases outside gene matches: 13. The CDR3 extends over 17 amino acids. Here the CDR3 DNA reads TGTGCCAGCAGCCAGTACGGCTCCAGGGACAGGGGACATGGCTACACCTTC. Protein: CASSQYGSRDRGHGYTF.

The V and J genes are TRBV12-3 or TRBV12-4 and TRBJ2-1, with 10 bases fitting TRBD2. The CDR3 spans 14 residues. V lost 6 bases and J lost 8; bases outside the gene matches: 7. The CDR3 coding sequence is TGTGCCAGCAGCCGAGGGCTAGCGGGAGATGAGCAGTTCTTC. Encoded protein: CASSRGLAGDEQFF.